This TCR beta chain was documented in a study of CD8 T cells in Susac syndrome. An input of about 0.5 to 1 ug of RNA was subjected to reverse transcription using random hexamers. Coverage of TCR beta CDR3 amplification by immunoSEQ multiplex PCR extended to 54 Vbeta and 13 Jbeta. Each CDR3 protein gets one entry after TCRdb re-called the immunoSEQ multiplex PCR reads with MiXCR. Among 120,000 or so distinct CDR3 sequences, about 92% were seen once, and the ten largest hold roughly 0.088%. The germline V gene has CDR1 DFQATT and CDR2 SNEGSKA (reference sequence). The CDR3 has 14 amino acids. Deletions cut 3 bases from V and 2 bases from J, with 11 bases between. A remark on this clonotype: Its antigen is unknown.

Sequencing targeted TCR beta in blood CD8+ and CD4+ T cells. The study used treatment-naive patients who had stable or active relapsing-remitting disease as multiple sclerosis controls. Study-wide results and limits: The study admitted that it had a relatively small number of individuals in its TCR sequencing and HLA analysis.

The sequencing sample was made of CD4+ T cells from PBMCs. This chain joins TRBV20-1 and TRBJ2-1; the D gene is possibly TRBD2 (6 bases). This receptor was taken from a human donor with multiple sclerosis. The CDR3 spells CSASRDWTYNEQFF. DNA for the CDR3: TGCAGTGCTAGCCGGGACTGGACCTACAATGAGCAGTTCTTC.